This T cell receptor beta chain originates from a study of T cell responses to AZD1222 COVID-19 vaccine. Study at large: Second doses that came at about 4 or about 12 weeks were put together.

The CDR3 sequence is 12 residues long. Trimming took off 7 bases at V and 8 bases at J, with 15 bases between the two ends. Per germline, CDR1 MNHEY and CDR2 SMNVEV (reference sequence). Points from the study as a whole: Elevations in Spike-specific TCR breadth and depth followed administration of two AZD1222 doses.

Repertoires were generated with immunoSEQ multiplex PCR, while TCRdb's copy carries only in-frame clones and drops some. The data hold 95,000 or so clones, with about 88% observed a single time. Comment on this clone: The antigen is unknown.

The receptor comes from an adult in good health. The source material was peripheral blood, sampled on day 0 of AZD1222 vaccination. The chain uses TRBV27 and TRBJ2-7; TRBD1 is a possible D gene (7 bases). Here the CDR3 DNA reads TGTGCCAGCAATTCCGGGGGACAGAAGCAGTACTTC. It yields the protein CASNSGGQKQYF.